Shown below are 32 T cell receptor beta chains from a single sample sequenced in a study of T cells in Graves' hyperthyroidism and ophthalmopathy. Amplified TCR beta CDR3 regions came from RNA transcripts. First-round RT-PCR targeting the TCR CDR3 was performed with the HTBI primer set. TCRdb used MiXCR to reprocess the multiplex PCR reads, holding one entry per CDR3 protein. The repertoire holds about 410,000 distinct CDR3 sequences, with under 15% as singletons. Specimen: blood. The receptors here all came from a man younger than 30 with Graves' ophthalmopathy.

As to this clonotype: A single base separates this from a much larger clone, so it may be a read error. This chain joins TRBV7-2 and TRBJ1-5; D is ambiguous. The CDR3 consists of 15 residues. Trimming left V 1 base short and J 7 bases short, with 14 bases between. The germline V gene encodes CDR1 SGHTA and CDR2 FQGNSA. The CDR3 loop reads CASSLGRNSEQPQHF. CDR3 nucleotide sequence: TGTGCCAGCAGCTTAGGGCGGAATAGTGAACAGCCCCAGCATTTT.

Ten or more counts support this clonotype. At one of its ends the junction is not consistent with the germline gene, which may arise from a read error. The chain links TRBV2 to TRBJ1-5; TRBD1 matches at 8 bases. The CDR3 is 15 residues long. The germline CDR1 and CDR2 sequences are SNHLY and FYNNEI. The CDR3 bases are TGTGCCAGCACTGAACAGGGGGGGAGCAATCAGCCCCAGCATTTT. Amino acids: CASTEQGGSNQPQHF.

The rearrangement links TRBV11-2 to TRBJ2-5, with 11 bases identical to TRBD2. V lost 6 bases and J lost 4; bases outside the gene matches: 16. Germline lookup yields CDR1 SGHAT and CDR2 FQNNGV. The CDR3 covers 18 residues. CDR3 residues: CASRTGTSGPERGETQYF. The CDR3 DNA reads TGTGCCAGCAGGACCGGGACTAGCGGACCCGAGAGAGGAGAGACCCAGTACTTC. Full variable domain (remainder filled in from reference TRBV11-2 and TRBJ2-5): EAGVAQSPRYKIIEKRQSVAFWCNPISGHATLYWYQQILGQGPKLLIQFQNNGVVDDSQLPKDRFSAERLKGVDSTLKIQPAKLEDSAVYLCASRTGTSGPERGETQYFGPGTRLLVL.

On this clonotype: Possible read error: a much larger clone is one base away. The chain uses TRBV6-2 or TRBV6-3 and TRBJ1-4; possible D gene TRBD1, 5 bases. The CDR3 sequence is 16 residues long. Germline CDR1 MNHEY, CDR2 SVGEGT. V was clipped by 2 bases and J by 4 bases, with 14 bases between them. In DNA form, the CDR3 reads TGTGCCAGCAGTTACCTTACTGGGACGGGTAATGAAAAACTGTTTTTT. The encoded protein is CASSYLTGTGNEKLFF.

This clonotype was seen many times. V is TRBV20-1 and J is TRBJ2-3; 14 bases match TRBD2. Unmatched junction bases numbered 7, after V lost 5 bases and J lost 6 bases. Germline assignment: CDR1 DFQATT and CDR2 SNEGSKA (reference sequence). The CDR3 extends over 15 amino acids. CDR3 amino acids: CSAARLAGGKDTQYF. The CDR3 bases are TGCAGTGCTGCCCGACTAGCGGGGGGGAAGGATACGCAGTATTTT.

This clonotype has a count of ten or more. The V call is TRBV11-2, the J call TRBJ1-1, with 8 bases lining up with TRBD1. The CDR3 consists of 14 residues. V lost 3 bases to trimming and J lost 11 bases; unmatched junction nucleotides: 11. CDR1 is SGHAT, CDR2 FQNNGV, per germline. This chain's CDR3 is CASSLVSRDRLAFF. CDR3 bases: TGTGCCAGCAGCTTGGTGTCCCGGGACAGGCTTGCTTTCTTT.

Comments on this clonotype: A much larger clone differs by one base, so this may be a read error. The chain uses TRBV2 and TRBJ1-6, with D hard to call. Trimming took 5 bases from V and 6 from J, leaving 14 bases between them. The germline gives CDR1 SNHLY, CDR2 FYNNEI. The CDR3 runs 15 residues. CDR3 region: CASSSQKSRNSPLHF. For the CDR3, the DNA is TGTGCCAGCAGTTCACAGAAAAGTCGTAATTCACCCCTCCACTTT.

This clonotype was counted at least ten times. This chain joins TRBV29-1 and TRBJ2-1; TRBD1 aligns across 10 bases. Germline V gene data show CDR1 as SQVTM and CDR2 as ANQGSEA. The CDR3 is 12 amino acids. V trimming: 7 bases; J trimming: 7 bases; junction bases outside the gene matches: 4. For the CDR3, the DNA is TGCAGCGGGGACAGGGGTAGGAATGAGCAGTTCTTC. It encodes CSGDRGRNEQFF.

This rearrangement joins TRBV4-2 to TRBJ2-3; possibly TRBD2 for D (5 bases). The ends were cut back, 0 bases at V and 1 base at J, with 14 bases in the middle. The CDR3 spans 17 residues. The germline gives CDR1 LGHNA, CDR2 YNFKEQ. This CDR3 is CASSQEGLATGTDTQYF. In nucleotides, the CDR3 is TGTGCCAGCAGCCAAGAGGGTTTAGCGACTGGCACAGATACGCAGTATTTT.

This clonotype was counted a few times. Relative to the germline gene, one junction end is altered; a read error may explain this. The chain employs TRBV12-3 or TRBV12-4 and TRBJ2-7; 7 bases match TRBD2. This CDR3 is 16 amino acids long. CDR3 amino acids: CASSLREAGTPYEQCF. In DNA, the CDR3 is TGTGCCAGCAGTTTAAGGGAAGCGGGGACCCCCTACGAGCAGTGCTTC.

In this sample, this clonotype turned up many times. CDR3 nucleotide sequence: TGTGCCAGCAGTTACTCGAGGCTAGCGGGAGCAGATACGCAGTATTTT. Translating gives CASSYSRLAGADTQYF. The chain has TRBV6-6 and TRBJ2-3; 10 nucleotides align to TRBD2. This CDR3 spans 16 amino acids. V shed 0 bases, J shed 4 bases, and the junction held 4 bases outside the gene matches. Germline V gene sequence: CDR1 MNHNY, CDR2 SVGAGI (reference sequence).

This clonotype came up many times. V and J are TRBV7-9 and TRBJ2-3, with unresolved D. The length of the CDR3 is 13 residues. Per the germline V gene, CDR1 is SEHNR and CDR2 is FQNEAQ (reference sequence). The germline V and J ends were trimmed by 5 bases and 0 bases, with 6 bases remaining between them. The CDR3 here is CASSASSTDTQYF. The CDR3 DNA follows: TGTGCCAGCAGCGCCTCGAGCACAGATACGCAGTATTTT.

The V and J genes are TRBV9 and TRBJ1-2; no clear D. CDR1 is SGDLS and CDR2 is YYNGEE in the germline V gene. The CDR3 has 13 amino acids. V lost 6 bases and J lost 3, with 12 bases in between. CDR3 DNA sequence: TGTGCCAGCACCCTAGGGCTGGACTATGGCTACACCTTC. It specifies CASTLGLDYGYTF.

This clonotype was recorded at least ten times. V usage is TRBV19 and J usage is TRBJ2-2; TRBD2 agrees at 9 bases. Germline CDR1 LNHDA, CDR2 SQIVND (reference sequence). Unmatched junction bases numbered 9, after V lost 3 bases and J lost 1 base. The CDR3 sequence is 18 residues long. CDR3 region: CASSMEDRLAENTGELFF. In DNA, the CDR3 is TGTGCCAGTAGTATGGAGGACCGACTAGCGGAGAACACCGGGGAGCTGTTTTTT.

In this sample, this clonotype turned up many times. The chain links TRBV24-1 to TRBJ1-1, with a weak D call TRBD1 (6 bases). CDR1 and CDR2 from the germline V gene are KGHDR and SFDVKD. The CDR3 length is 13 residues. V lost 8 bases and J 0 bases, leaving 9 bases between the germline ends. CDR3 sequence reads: CATKGDMNTEAFF. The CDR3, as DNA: TGTGCCACCAAGGGGGACATGAACACTGAAGCTTTCTTT.

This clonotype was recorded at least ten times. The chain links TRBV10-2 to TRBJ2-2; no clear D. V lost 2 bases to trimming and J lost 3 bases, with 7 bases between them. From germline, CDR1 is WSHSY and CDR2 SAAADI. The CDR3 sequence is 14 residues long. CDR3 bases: TGCGCCAGCAGTGAGAGAATCGACACCGGGGAGCTGTTTTTT. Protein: CASSERIDTGELFF.

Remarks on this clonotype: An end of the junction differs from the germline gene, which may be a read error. CDR3 sequence (DNA): TGTGCCATCAGCAGAGATCCAGGGGTCAATGAGCAGTTCTTC. Its protein is CAISRDPGVNEQFF. This rearrangement joins TRBV15 to TRBJ2-1, with D maybe TRBD1 (6 bases). CDR1 and CDR2 from the germline V gene are LNHNV and YYDKDF (reference sequence). The CDR3 spans 14 residues.

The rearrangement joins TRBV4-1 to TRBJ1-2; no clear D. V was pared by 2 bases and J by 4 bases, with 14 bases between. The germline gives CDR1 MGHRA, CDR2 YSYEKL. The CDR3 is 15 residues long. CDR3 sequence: CASSQTPRNSYGYTF. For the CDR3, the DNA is TGCGCCAGCAGCCAAACTCCCAGGAATTCCTATGGCTACACCTTC.

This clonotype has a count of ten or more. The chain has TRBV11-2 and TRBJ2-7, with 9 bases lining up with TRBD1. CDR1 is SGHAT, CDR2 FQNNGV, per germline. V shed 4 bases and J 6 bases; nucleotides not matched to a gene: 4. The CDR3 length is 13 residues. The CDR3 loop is CASSWGTGFEQYF. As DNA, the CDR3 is TGTGCCAGCAGCTGGGGGACAGGGTTCGAGCAGTACTTC.

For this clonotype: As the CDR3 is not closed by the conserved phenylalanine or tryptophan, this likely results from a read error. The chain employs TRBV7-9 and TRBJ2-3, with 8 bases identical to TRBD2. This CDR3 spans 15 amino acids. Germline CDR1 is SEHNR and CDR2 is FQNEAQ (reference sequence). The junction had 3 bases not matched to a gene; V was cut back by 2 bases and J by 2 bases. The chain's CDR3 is CASSLRGGFTDTQYS. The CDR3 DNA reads TGTGCCAGCAGCTTACGGGGGGGGTTCACAGATACGCAGTATTCT.

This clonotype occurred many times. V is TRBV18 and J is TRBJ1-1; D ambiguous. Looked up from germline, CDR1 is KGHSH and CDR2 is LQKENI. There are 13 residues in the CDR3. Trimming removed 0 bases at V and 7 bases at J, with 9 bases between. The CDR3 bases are TGTGCCAGCTCACCACCGGCAATACTTGAAGCTTTCTTT. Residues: CASSPPAILEAFF.

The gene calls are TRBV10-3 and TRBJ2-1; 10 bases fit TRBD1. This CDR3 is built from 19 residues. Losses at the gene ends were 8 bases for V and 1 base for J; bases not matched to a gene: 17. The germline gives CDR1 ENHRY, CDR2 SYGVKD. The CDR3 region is CAIGRGGQGSSVSYNEQFF. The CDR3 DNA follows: TGTGCCATCGGGCGCGGGGGACAGGGGTCTAGTGTTTCCTACAATGAGCAGTTCTTC.

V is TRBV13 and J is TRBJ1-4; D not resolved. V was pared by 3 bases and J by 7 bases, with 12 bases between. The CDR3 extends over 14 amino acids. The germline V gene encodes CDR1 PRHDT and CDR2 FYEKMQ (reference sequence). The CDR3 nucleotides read TGTGCCAGCAGCTTCCCTGGACTAGGTGAAAAACTGTTTTTT. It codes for CASSFPGLGEKLFF.

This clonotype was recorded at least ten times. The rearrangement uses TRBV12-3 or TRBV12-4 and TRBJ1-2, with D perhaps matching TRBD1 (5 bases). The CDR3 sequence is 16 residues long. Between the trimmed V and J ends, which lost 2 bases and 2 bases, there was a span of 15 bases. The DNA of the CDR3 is TGTGCCAGCAGTTTAACCCTCGGGGCCTTCAACTATGGCTACACCTTC. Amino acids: CASSLTLGAFNYGYTF.

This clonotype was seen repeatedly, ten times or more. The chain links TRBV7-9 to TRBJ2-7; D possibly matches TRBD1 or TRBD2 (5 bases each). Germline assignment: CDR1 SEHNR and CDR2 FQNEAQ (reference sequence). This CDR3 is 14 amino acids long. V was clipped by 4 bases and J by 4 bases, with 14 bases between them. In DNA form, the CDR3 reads TGTGCCAGCAGCTCCCCCGGGACGCCATACGAGCAGTACTTC. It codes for CASSSPGTPYEQYF.

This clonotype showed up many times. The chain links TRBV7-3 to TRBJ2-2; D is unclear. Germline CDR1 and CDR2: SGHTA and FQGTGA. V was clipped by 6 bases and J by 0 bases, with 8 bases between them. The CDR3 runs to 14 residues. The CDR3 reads CASRFYSNTGELFF. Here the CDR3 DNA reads TGTGCCAGCAGGTTCTATTCGAACACCGGGGAGCTGTTTTTT.

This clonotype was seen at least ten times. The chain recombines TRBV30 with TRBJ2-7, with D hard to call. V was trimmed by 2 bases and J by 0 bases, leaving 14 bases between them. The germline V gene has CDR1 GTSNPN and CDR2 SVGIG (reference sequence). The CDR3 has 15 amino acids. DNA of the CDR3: TGTGCCTGGAGTCTCCGTTCTGTGAGCTCCTACGAGCAGTACTTC. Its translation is CAWSLRSVSSYEQYF.

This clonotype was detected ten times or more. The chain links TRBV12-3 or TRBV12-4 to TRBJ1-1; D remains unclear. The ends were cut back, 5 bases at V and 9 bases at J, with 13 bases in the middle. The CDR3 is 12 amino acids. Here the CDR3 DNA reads TGTGCCAGCAGTCCTCACACGAATCAAGCTTTCTTT. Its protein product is CASSPHTNQAFF.

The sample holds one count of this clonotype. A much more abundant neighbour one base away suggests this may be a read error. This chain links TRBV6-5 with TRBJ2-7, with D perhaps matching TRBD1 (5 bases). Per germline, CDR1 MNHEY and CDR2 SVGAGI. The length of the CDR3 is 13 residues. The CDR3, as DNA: TGTGTCAGCAGTTACCCCGACAGTTACGAGCAGTACTTC. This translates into CVSSYPDSYEQYF.

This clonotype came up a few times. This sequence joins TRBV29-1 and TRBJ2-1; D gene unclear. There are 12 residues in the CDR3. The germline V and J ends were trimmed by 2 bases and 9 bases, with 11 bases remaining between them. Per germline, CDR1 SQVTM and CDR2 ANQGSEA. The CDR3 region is CSVELGSSEQFF. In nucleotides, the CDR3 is TGCAGCGTTGAATTGGGTAGTAGTGAGCAGTTCTTC.

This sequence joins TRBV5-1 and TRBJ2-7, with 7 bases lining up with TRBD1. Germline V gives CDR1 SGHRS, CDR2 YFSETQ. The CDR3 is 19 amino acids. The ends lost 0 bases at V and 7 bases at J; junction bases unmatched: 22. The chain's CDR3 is CASSLAGPLTGKGAYEQYF. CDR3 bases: TGCGCCAGCAGCTTGGCGGGGCCCCTGACGGGAAAGGGGGCGTATGAGCAGTACTTC.

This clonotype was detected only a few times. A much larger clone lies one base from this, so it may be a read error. The CDR3: CAWSSGADTQYF. The CDR3 DNA reads as TGTGCCTGGAGTTCCGGGGCAGATACGCAGTATTTT. V gene TRBV30 combines with J gene TRBJ2-3, with TRBD2 as a possible D gene (5 bases). The CDR3 is 12 amino acids. Germline assignment: CDR1 GTSNPN and CDR2 SVGIG (reference sequence). The V gene lost 2 bases and the J gene lost 4 bases, with 7 bases spanning the gap.